This T cell receptor (beta chain) was documented in a study of PD-L1 blockade in urothelial cancer. Germline CDR1 and CDR2: SGHTA and FQGNSA. With 2 bases removed from V and 5 bases from J, the gap between germline ends came to 10 bases. The CDR3 sequence is 13 residues long. This table comes from immunoSEQ multiplex PCR, and its TCRdb copy is limited to in-frame clones, with some not included. Seen here are about 88,000 clones, roughly nine tenths observed once, and the top ten hold roughly 9.4%. The chain couples TRBV7-2 to TRBJ2-7; D possibly corresponds to TRBD1 (5 bases). The sequence was collected from a man aged 55-75 years with urothelial cancer. The specimen comprised PBMCs, sampled around atezolizumab (anti-PD-L1) treatment. The CDR3 region has the DNA TGTGCCAGCAGCTTACGAAGGGGCGACGAGCAGTACTTC. It translates to CASSLRRGDEQYF.